Presented here are 5 T cell receptor beta chains from one specimen sequenced in a study of T cell responses to AZD1222 COVID-19 vaccine. Libraries were prepared by immunoSEQ multiplex PCR; TCRdb keeps only in-frame clonotypes and omits some of them. The data show more than 150,000 clones, about 87% seen once. Sample: peripheral blood, taken on day 0 of AZD1222 vaccination. These receptors all come from an adult in good health.

This chain joins TRBV5-1 and TRBJ2-1; D unresolved. This CDR3 contains 14 residues. The V end was cut by 4 bases, the J end by 1 base, with 9 bases between. Per germline, CDR1 SGHRS and CDR2 YFSETQ. DNA of the CDR3: TGCGCCAGCAGCCCTAGTAATTCCTACAATGAGCAGTTCTTC. As protein: CASSPSNSYNEQFF.

The J gene is TRBJ1-2, the V gene TRBV12-3 or TRBV12-4; D not certain. V was shortened by 7 bases and J by 0 bases, with 9 bases between the two germline ends. This CDR3 spans 13 amino acids. The CDR3 DNA sequence: TGTGCCAGCACCACGACTTCTAACTATGGCTACACCTTC. It encodes CASTTTSNYGYTF.

The chain is built from TRBV5-4 and TRBJ2-5; 14 bases are shared with TRBD2. CDR3 size: 15 residues. Germline CDR1 reads SGHNT; CDR2 reads YYREEE (reference sequence). V gave up 4 bases and J gave up 5 bases; unmatched junction bases: 4. CDR3 residues: CASSGTSGGFETQYF. Here the CDR3 DNA reads TGTGCCAGCAGCGGGACTAGCGGGGGCTTCGAGACCCAGTACTTC.

The chain recombines TRBV6-2 or TRBV6-3 with TRBJ2-7; possible D gene TRBD2, 5 bases. V lost 2 bases, J lost 2 bases, and 13 bases lay in between. The V gene's germline CDR1 is MNHEY and CDR2 SVGEGT. The CDR3 runs to 15 residues. The CDR3 region has the DNA TGTGCCAGCAGTTACCTGGACTTACAAGCCTACGAGCAGTACTTC. It is translated as CASSYLDLQAYEQYF.

The rearrangement links TRBV6-1 to TRBJ1-3, with no clear D. The germline V gene encodes CDR1 MNHNS and CDR2 SASEGT. The V end lost 1 base, the J end lost 0 bases, and 7 bases lay between the germline ends. The CDR3 covers 15 residues. The CDR3 DNA reads as TGTGCCAGCAGTGAAGGGCCGGTCTCTGGAAACACCATATATTTT. It encodes CASSEGPVSGNTIYF.